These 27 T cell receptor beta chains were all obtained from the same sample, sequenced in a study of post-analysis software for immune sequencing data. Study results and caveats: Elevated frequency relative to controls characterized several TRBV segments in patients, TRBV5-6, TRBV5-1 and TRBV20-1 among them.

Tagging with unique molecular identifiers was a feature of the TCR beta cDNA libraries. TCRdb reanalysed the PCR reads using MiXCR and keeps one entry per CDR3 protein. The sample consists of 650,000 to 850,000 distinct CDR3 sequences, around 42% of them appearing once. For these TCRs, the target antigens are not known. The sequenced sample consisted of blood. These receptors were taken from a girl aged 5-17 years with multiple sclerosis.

CDR3 sequence (DNA): TGCGCCAGCAGCCAAGATGGCGGGGAGCCCGTCCATGGCTACACCTTC. As protein: CASSQDGGEPVHGYTF. The chain employs TRBV4-1 and TRBJ1-2; D not certain. CDR3 length: 16 amino acids. Germline CDR1 MGHRA, CDR2 YSYEKL. Trimming took 0 bases from V and 6 from J, leaving 17 bases between them.

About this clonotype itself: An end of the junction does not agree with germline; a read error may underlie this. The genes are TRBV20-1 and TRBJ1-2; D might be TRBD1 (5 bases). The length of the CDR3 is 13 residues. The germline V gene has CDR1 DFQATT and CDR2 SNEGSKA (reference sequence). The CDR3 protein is CSARGTANYGYTF. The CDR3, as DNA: TGCAGTGCGAGAGGGACGGCTAACTATGGCTACACCTTC.

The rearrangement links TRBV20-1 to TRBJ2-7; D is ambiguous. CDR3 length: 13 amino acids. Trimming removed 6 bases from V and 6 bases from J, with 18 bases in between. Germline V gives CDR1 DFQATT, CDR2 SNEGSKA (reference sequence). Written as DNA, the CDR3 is TGCAGTGCCGCCCCAGGAGCCCCCTGCGAGCAGTACTTC. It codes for CSAAPGAPCEQYF.

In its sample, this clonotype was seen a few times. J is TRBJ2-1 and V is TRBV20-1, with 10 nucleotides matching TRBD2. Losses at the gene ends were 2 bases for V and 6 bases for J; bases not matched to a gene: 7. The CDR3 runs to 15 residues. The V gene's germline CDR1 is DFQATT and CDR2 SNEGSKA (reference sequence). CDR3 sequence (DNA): TGCAGTGCTAGAAGAGCCAGCGGGAGGGTCAATGAGCAGTTCTTC. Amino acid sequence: CSARRASGRVNEQFF.

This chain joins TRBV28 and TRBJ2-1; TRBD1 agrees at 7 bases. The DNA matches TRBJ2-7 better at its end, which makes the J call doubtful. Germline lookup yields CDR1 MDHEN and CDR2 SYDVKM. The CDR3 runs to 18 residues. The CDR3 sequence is CASSPDRALPPPLYEQYF. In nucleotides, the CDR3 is TGTGCCAGCAGCCCCGACAGGGCCTTGCCTCCACCTTTATACGAGCAGTACTTC.

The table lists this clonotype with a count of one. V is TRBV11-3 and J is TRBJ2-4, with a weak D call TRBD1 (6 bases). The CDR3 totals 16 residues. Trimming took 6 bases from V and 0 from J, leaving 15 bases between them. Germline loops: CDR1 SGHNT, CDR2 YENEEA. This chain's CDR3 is CASRQGGAVAKNIQYF. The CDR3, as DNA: TGTGCCAGCAGACAGGGTGGCGCCGTAGCCAAAAACATTCAGTACTTC.

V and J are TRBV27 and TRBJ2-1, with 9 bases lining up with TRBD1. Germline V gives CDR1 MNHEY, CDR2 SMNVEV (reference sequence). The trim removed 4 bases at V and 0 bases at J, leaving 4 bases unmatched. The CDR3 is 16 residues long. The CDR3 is CASSWTGVPSYNEQFF. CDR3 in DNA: TGTGCCAGCAGTTGGACAGGGGTACCCTCCTACAATGAGCAGTTCTTC.

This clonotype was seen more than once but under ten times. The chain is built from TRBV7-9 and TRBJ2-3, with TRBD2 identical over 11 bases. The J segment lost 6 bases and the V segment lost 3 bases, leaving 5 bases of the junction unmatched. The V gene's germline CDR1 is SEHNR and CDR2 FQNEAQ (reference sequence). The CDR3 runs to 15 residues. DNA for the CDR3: TGTGCCAGCAGCTTGGGACTAGCGGACAGCGATACGCAGTATTTT. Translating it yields CASSLGLADSDTQYF.

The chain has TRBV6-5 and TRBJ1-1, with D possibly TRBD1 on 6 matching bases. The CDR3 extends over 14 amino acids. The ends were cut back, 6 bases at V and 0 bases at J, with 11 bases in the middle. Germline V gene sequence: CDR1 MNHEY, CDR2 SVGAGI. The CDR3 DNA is TGTGCCAGCAGCCAAAGGACAGTGAACACTGAAGCTTTCTTT. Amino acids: CASSQRTVNTEAFF.

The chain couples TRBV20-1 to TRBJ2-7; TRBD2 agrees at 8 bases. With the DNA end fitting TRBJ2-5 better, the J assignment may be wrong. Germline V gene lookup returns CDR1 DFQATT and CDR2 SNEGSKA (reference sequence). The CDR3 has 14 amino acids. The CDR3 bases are TGCAGTGCTAGCTCCCAGCGGGAGCTCGTGACCCAGTACTTC. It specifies CSASSQRELVTQYF.

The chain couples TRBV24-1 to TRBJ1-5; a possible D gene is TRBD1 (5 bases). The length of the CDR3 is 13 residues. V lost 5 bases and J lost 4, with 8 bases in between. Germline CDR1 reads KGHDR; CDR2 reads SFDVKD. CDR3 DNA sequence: TGTGCCACCAGTGTGGGGGGGAATCAGCCCCAGCATTTT. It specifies CATSVGGNQPQHF.

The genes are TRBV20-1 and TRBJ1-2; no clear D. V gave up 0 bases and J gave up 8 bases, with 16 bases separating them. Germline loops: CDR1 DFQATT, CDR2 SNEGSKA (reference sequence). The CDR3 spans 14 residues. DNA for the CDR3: TGCAGTGCTAGAGATGCTCGGGGATACGAAGGCTACACCTTC. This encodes CSARDARGYEGYTF.

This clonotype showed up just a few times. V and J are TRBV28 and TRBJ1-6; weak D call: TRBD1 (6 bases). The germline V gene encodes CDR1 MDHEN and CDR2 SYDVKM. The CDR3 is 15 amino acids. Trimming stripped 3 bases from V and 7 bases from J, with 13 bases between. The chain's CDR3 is CASSFRGARNSPLHF. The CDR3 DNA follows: TGTGCCAGCAGTTTCCGGGGGGCGAGGAATTCACCCCTCCACTTT. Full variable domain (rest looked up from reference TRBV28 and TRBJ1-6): DVKVTQSSRYLVKRTGEKVFLECVQDMDHENMFWYRQDPGLGLRLIYFSYDVKMKEKGDIPEGYSVSREKKERFSLILESASTNQTSMYLCASSFRGARNSPLHFGNGTRLTVT.

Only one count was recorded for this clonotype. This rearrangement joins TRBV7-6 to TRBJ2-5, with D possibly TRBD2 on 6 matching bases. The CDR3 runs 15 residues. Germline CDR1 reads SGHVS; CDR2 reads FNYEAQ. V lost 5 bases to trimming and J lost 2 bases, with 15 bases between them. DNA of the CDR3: TGTGCCAGCAGCCTAATAGATAGCGGTCAAGAGACCCAGTACTTC. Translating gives CASSLIDSGQETQYF. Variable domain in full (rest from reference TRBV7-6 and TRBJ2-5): GAGVSQSPRYKVTKRGQDVALRCDPISGHVSLYWYRQALGQGPEFLTYFNYEAQQDKSGLPNDRFSAERPEGSISTLTIQRTEQRDSAMYRCASSLIDSGQETQYFGPGTRLLVL.

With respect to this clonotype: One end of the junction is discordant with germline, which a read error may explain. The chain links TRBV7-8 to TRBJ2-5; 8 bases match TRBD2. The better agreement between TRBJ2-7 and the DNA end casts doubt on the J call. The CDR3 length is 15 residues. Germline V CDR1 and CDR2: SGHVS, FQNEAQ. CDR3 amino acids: CAGSLKRTSQYEQYF. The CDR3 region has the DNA TGTGCCGGCAGCTTAAAGCGGACTAGCCAATACGAGCAGTACTTC.

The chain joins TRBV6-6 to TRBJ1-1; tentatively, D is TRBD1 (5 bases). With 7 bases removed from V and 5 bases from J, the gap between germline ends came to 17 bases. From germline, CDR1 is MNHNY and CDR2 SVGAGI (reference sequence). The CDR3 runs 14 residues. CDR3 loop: CASNLRDGGTEAFF. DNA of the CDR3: TGTGCCAGCAACCTCCGGGATGGGGGGACTGAAGCTTTCTTT.

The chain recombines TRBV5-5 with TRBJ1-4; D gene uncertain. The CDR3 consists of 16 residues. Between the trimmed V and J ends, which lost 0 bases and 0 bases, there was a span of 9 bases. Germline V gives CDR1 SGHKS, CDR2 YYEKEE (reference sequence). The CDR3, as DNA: TGTGCCAGCAGCTTGGGCACTGGATCAACTAATGAAAAACTGTTTTTT. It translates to CASSLGTGSTNEKLFF. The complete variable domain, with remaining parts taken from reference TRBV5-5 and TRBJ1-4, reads DAGVTQSPTHLIKTRGQQVTLRCSPISGHKSVSWYQQVLGQGPQFIFQYYEKEERGRGNFPDRFSARQFPNYSSELNVNALLLGDSALYLCASSLGTGSTNEKLFFGSGTQLSVL.

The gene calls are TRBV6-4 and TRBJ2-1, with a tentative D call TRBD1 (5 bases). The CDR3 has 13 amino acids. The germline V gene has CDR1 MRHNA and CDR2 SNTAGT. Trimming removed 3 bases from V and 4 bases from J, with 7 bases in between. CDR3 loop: CASSERGYNEQFF. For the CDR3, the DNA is TGTGCCAGCAGTGAAAGGGGTTACAATGAGCAGTTCTTC.

The CDR3 DNA is TGCAGTGCTAGTCGGGGCGGGAGGTACAATGAGCAGTTCTTC. It translates to CSASRGGRYNEQFF. The chain has TRBV20-1 and TRBJ2-1; 8 positions match TRBD2. V trimming: 3 bases; J trimming: 4 bases; junction bases outside the gene matches: 5. Germline values: CDR1 DFQATT, CDR2 SNEGSKA (reference sequence). The length of the CDR3 is 14 residues.

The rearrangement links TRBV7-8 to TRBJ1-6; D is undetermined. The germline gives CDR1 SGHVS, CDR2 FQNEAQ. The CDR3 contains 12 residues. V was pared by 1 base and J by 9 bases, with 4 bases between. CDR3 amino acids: CASSLGVSPLHF. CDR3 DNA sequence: TGTGCCAGCAGCTTAGGAGTTTCACCCCTCCACTTT. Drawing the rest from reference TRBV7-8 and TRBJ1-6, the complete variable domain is GAGVSQSPRYKVAKRGQDVALRCDPISGHVSLFWYQQALGQGPEFLTYFQNEAQLDKSGLPSDRFFAERPEGSVSTLKIQRTQQEDSAVYLCASSLGVSPLHFGNGTRLTVT.

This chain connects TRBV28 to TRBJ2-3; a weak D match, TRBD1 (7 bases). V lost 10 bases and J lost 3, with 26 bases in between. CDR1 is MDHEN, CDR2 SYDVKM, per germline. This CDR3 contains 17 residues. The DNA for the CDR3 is TGTGCCACCAGGAGGGGGCTTGGGAGTTGGTCAACAGATACGCAGTATTTT. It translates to CATRRGLGSWSTDTQYF.

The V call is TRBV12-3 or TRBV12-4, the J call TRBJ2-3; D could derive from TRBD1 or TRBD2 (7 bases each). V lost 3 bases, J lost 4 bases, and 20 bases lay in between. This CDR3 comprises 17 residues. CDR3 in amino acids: CASSFIRQGGEADTQYF. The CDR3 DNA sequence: TGTGCCAGCAGTTTCATCCGACAGGGAGGGGAGGCAGATACGCAGTATTTT.

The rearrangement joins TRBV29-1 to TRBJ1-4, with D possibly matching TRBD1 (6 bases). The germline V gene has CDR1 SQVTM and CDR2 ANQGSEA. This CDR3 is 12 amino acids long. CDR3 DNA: TGCCTCGCCTCCGACAGGAATGAAAAACTGTTTTTT. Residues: CLASDRNEKLFF. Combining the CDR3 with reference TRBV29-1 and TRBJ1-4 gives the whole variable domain SAVISQKPSRDICQRGTSLTIQCQVDSQVTMMFWYRQQPGQSLTLIATANQGSEATYESGFVIDKFPISRPNLTFSTLTVSNMSPEDSSIYLCLASDRNEKLFFGSGTQLSVL.

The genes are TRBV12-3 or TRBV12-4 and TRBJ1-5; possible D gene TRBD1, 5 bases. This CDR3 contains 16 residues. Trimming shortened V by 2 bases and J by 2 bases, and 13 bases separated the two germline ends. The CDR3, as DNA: TGTGCCAGCAGTTTAAGTCCTATGGGGGGCAATCAGCCCCAGCATTTT. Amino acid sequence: CASSLSPMGGNQPQHF.

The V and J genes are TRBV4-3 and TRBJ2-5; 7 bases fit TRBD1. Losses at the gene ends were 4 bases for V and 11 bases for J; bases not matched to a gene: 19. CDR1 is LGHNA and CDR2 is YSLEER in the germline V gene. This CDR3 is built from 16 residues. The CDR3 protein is CASSPSQGELPYGQYF. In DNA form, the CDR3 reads TGCGCCAGCAGCCCCTCTCAGGGGGAGCTTCCCTACGGGCAGTACTTC.

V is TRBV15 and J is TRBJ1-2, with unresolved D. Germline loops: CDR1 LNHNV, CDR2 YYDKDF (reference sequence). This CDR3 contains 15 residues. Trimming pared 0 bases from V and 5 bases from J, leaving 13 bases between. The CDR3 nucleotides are TGTGCCACCAGCAGAGATAAGGGAGGAGAGTATGGCTACACCTTC. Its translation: CATSRDKGGEYGYTF.

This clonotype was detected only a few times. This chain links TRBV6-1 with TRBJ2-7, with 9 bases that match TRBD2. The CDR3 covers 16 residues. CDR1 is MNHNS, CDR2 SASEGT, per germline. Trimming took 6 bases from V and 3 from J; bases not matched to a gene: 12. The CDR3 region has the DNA TGTGCCAGCAGCCTCACCCAAACTAGCGGGCTCTACGAGCAGTACTTC. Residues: CASSLTQTSGLYEQYF.